This T cell receptor beta chain was recorded in a study of human T cells and chemical hapten exposure. Study in general: Diphenylcyclopropenone doses were given weekly to the scalps of patients across the approximately 24-week study. General observations from the study: The number of TCRs above 1 in 1000 frequency did not change after DPC sensitization. Versus controls, significantly more large CDR3 similarity clusters arose from expanded TCRs.

V shed 8 bases, J shed 4 bases, and the junction held 4 bases outside the gene matches. The CDR3 sequence is 12 residues long. CDR1 and CDR2 (germline): MNHEY, SVGEGT. A note on this clonotype: Its antigen is still unknown.

Time point specified: patch test 1, 2 weeks after DPC sensitization. Treatment noted: therapeutic diphenylcyclopropenone sensitization with weekly scalp DPC. Patients had alopecia, were aged 18 to 70, and were not pregnant. TCRdb re-called the RACE reads through MiXCR, storing one row per CDR3 protein. The sample lists about 99,000 distinct CDR3 sequences, approximately 13% occurring once. This sample comprised whole blood, obtained in connection with sensitization to the hapten diphenylcyclopropenone (DPC). This receptor was identified in a woman aged 40 to 50 with alopecia areata. Some clones in this sample may be carry-over from other donors' samples. J is TRBJ2-7 and V is TRBV6-2 or TRBV6-3; 8 nucleotides match TRBD1. The CDR3 loop is CASSGGAYEQYF. CDR3 sequence (DNA): TGTGCCAGCTCAGGGGGCGCATACGAGCAGTACTTC.